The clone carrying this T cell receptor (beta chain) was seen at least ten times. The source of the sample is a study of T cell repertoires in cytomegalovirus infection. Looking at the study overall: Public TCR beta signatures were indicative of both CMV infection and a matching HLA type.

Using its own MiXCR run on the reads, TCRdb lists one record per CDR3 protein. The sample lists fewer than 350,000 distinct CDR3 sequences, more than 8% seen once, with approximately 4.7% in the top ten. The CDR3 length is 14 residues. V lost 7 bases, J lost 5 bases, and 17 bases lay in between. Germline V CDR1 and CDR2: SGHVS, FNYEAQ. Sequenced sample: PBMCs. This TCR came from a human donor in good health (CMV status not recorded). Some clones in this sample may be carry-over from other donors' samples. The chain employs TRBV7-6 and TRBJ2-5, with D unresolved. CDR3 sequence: CASTGFEAQETQYF. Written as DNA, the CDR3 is TGTGCCAGCACCGGATTCGAAGCTCAGGAGACCCAGTACTTC.